This T cell receptor beta chain was recorded in a study of cytomegalovirus exposure and HLA in healthy donors (dated 2017 in TCRdb). With respect to the entire study: In an earlier analysis of fewer than 750 of the donors, around 300 Gb of sequence data and 90 million to 120 million unique TCR beta sequences from about 180 million T cells were reported. The later analysis used no new phenotypic data to find candidate immune exposures, relying instead on TCR beta sequences and their occurrence across donors. Because of strong linkage in the cohort, roughly five DR-DQ haplotypes were treated as single units for association and clustering. An earlier analysis of a few hundred of the donors applied high-throughput TCR beta sequencing to assess whether each TCR beta V gene segment acted as functional or pseudogenic. The T cell repertoires of 550 to 850 subjects were profiled by immunosequencing and related to cytomegalovirus serostatus. Typing coverage varied by locus: about 620-640 donors for A, B, C, DRB1 and DQB1; around 560 for DQA1; 606 for DPA1; fewer than 480 for DPB1. All discovery cohort repertoires had been generated using a single sequencing platform. Donor age, sex, ethnicity and CMV serostatus were collected together with the repertoire data. A later analysis re-examined previously published TCR beta repertoires from 610 or so donors and added high-resolution HLA genotyping to investigate patterns of TCR occurrence. Among almost 400 genotyped donors of the cohort, an average of approximately 240,000 unique TCR beta nucleotide sequences were sequenced per donor, roughly 18% of them non-productive. Among the roughly 400 genotyped donors, about 83% belonged to the genetic ancestry cluster associated with self-reported Caucasian donors. Besides the first cohort of more than 650 subjects, a separate validation cohort made up of over a hundred different subjects was used. High-throughput TCR immunosequencing, statistical association of individual TCRs with disease status, and machine learning were combined to predict cytomegalovirus infection status. Both class I and class II loci were covered by HLA typing, at four-digit resolution. Genome-wide SNP genotypes for about 60% of the roughly 670 donors were used in a later genetic analysis, which treated that subset as a discovery cohort. The study aimed to test whether cataloging public T cell receptors could reveal signatures of past pathogen exposure. An early release covering 500 to 750 HLA-typed donors comprised 250 to 350 gigabases of sequencing data and around 80 million unique TCR sequences. Broad study findings and their caveats: CMV serostatus was the only immune exposure information available for the cohort. A later analysis associated around 16,000 TCR beta sequences with specific HLA alleles at a false discovery rate of 0.05. According to a later analysis, parvovirus B19, influenza, CMV and Epstein-Barr virus appeared linked to several top co-occurrence clusters. Most TCR sequences were observed very rarely across donors, whereas some public TCRs were present in many individuals. This cohort had only TCR beta chains sequenced, and the lack of alpha or paired-chain data limited which features could be detected. Some IMGT-functional V segments, including TRBV6-2 and TRBV6-3, could not be distinguished by the 87-base-pair reads and were therefore excluded. It was suggested by the authors that the approach could potentially be generalized to other disease states and immunological phenotypes. A later analysis found that most CMV-associated TCR beta chains appeared HLA-restricted, with HLA associations seemingly driven largely by CMV exposure. An association between a missense DCLRE1C variant and V-gene and J-gene trimming of TCR beta chains was found in a later genetic analysis and replicated in an independent cohort. In vitro tests confirmed that a few of the cytomegalovirus-associated TCR beta chains recognize cytomegalovirus antigens. According to a later analysis, TCR association rates differed among HLA loci, with DRB1 alleles showing the most associated TCRs and HLA-C alleles showing the fewest. Because counts were too low, 15 to 20 rarely observed V segments, including chromosome 9 orphons, were excluded from the earlier analysis of roughly 580 of the donors. A total of 150 or so TCR beta chains were listed by the study as associated with cytomegalovirus. Linkage disequilibrium might explain the correlated functional status among segregating V segments, but an unknown experimental factor could not be ruled out. HLA typing was unavailable for some donors at each locus, so association tests used only the typed subset. A further reported finding was that TCR beta sequences accurately predicted the HLA-A and HLA-B alleles for most subjects in the first cohort. A group of highly shared sequence variants was considered likely to be a technical artifact of the sequencing pipeline. Sequencing depth was assumed to be roughly uniform across donors in the presence/absence analyses, though that assumption may not hold. When HLA alleles, especially DR and DQ, strongly co-occurred, TCR associations were difficult to assign to individual alleles. In an earlier analysis of about 600 of the donors, most TCR beta V segments appeared in productive rearrangements about 87% or about 30% of the time, broadly matching IMGT annotations. Compared with equally common non-associated chains, HLA-associated TCR beta chains in a later analysis were more clonally expanded and had lower generation probabilities. The classifier was reported to diagnose cytomegalovirus status with high specificity and sensitivity in both the original and validation cohorts. Compared with the roughly 720-donor mean, donors in an Asian-associated ancestry cluster had fewer N-insertions in productive TCRs, according to a later genetic analysis.

Including cysteine and phenylalanine, the CDR3 has 16 amino acids. Here the CDR3 DNA is all that survives: 48 bases in frame from base 1. Reading the germline V gene gives CDR1 MNHNS and CDR2 SASEGT. V loses 3 bases at its end and J loses 0 bases; junction bases beyond the gene matches: 5. This clone was detected once. No cognate antigen has been identified for it. Per-nucleotide qualities are absent, and no much larger clonotype sits a single base away. The cohort was made up of 650 to 700 healthy bone marrow donors. Cohort members were all nominally healthy when sampled, although unrecorded immune exposures were likely present. The donor tested CMV seronegative, placing the donor among the approximately 400 seronegative members of the cohort. A peripheral blood sample was collected from each donor, and TCR beta sequencing was performed on peripheral blood mononuclear cells. The Qiagen DNeasy Blood Extraction Kit was used to extract genomic DNA from the blood cell samples.

Library generation was performed with the immunoSEQ multiplex PCR assay. A mixture of 60 forward primers for TCR Vbeta segments and 13 reverse primers for TCR Jbeta segments was used in the multiplex PCR. The CDR3 region of rearranged TCR beta genes was amplified from genomic DNA with a multiplex PCR assay. The Illumina HiSeq System was used to sequence the amplified TCR beta libraries as 87-base-pair reads. Regarding the original processing steps: A later analysis counted about 80 million unique TCR beta chains across the 666 repertoires, and some 12 million of these chains were shared by at least two donors. To remove PCR and sequencing errors, raw reads were error-corrected and collapsed into unique sequences using a nearest-neighbor algorithm that merged closely related sequences. To assign V, D and J gene segments, CDR3 sequences were aligned to IMGT reference sequences. For a sequence to be retained, a match of at least six nucleotides to both a V gene segment and a J gene segment was required. Rearrangements were classified as productive when the CDR3 lacked stop codons and remained in frame with V and J, and all other rearrangements were classified as non-productive. Following IMGT convention, CDR3 was defined as the stretch from the second conserved V-encoded cysteine up to the conserved J-encoded phenylalanine. Sequences without an unambiguous match to a single V gene segment were excluded from the earlier analysis of about 600 of the donors. In an earlier analysis of roughly 500 of the donors, V segments were called functional above 56.7% productive rearrangements and were called segregating when the between-donor standard deviation exceeded 5%. To diagnose cytomegalovirus status from the catalog of TCR beta chain sequences, a statistical classification framework was built. V and J gene assignment, in a later analysis, came from comparing TCR nucleotide sequences with IMGT/GENE-DB human TR gene sequences. Using the TCRdist pipeline, a later analysis assigned CDR3 sequences along with most-parsimonious VDJ recombination scenarios. In a later analysis, every TCR beta chain was defined by the combination of its CDR3 amino acid sequence and its V-gene family, and reads without a unique V-gene family were dropped. A later analysis removed 550 to 650 highly shared, low-generation-probability nucleotide sequences to deal with suspected cross-contamination and a sequencing artifact. For each public chain, a later analysis derived a clonal expansion index from normalized ranks of inferred template counts within each repertoire. In a later analysis, generation probabilities were computed with a VDJ recombination model fitted to out-of-frame rearrangements, and the resulting probabilities were checked against IGoR. Hypergeometric tests were used in a later analysis to score TCR-TCR, TCR-HLA and TCR-CMV co-occurrence, with a repertoire-size bias correction applied to the TCR pairs. False discovery rates were estimated in a later analysis by permuting HLA or CMV assignments 20 times. In a later analysis, co-occurring TCRs were grouped using DBSCAN, with TCRdist sequence similarity added in when clustering inside HLA-allele-positive subsets. Co-occurrence clustering excluded repertoires with fewer than 30,000 or more than 120,000 public chains, plus five with anomalous nucleotide sharing. TCRdb provides this immuneACCESS table in a form limited to in-frame rearrangements. Some clones are lacking; in checked studies, under half of them reflect an unresolved V gene, and why the rest are absent is not known. V and J calls and clone size follow that table, whereas D and trimming were derived from the DNA. The sample table holds about 97,000 clones, of which around 73% were seen once. The top ten clonotypes cover 3.5% to 4.5% of the sample.

The sample was PBMCs. The chain uses TRBV6-1 and TRBJ1-3, with TRBD1 matching 7 junction bases. The TCR originated in a man aged 40-50 years in good health and CMV-seronegative. The CDR3 reads CASSEPGQSSGNTIYF. The nucleotides are TGTGCCAGCAGTGAGCCGGGACAGAGCTCTGGAAACACCATATATTTT.